The source of this T cell receptor (beta chain) is a study of shared clonotypes between healthy human individuals. Looked up from germline, CDR1 is WNHNN and CDR2 is SYGVQD (reference sequence). This CDR3 comprises 13 residues. The V segment lost 6 bases and the J segment 3 bases; nucleotides outside the gene matches: 3. Using immunoSEQ multiplex PCR, the repertoire was profiled, and TCRdb retains in-frame clones only, with some absent. This table holds over a million clones, around four fifths found once. This clone was recorded a few times. In the CD4+ fraction, cells were divided into CD45RA+ naive and CD45RA-negative memory subsets.

V and J are TRBV10-1 and TRBJ2-3; 7 bases line up with TRBD1. The sample taken for sequencing was memory CD4+ T cells sorted from blood. The subset is: CD45RA-negative fraction. The receptor was derived from a man aged 18 to 35 in good health. CDR3 residues: CASSRDSTDTQYF. CDR3 coding DNA: TGCGCCAGCAGCCGGGACAGTACAGATACGCAGTATTTT.